What follows are 29 T cell receptor beta chains derived from one specimen sequenced in a study of cytomegalovirus exposure and HLA in healthy donors. Produced via immunoSEQ multiplex PCR; TCRdb's table is partial and in-frame only. The data show 45,000 to 65,000 clones, with about 91% seen just once and roughly 15% held by the top ten. Sequenced input: PBMCs. The receptors derive from a woman aged 18-29 years in good health and CMV-seronegative.

V gene TRBV5-1 combines with J gene TRBJ1-2; TRBD1 aligns across 7 bases. With 0 bases clipped from V and 4 bases from J, the junction kept 6 bases outside the gene matches. The CDR3 loop spans 15 amino acids. Germline V gene data show CDR1 as SGHRS and CDR2 as YFSETQ. This CDR3 reads CASSLGTTGSYGYTF. CDR3 DNA sequence: TGCGCCAGCAGCTTGGGAACGACAGGGTCCTATGGCTACACCTTC.

The J gene is TRBJ1-2, the V gene TRBV28; a possible D gene is TRBD1 (5 bases). Germline V gene lookup returns CDR1 MDHEN and CDR2 SYDVKM. The CDR3 is 14 amino acids. V was pared by 2 bases and J by 5 bases, with 12 bases between. The CDR3 protein is CASSLDGTGYGYTF. In nucleotides, the CDR3 is TGTGCCAGCAGTTTAGACGGGACTGGGTATGGCTACACCTTC.

A few counts support this clone. The chain recombines TRBV9 with TRBJ1-2, with D possibly matching TRBD1 (6 bases). This CDR3 comprises 14 residues. Deletions cut 1 base from V and 8 bases from J, with 15 bases between. CDR1 and CDR2 from the germline V gene are SGDLS and YYNGEE. The chain's CDR3 is CASSVRDTQGGYTF. CDR3 in DNA: TGTGCCAGCAGCGTACGGGACACCCAGGGCGGCTACACCTTC.

The chain uses TRBV7-8 and TRBJ2-1; TRBD2 agrees at 7 bases. CDR1 SGHVS and CDR2 FQNEAQ come from the germline V gene. The CDR3 covers 13 residues. Germline trimming cut 1 base from V and 15 bases from J; bases unmatched to any gene: 9. The CDR3 loop is CASSLDKTSQPFF. The CDR3 region has the DNA TGTGCCAGCAGCTTAGATAAGACTAGCCAGCCGTTCTTC.

This rearrangement joins TRBV7-6 to TRBJ2-1; TRBD2 agrees at 12 bases. V was clipped by 4 bases and J by 14 bases; unmatched bases: 12. Germline V lookup: CDR1 SGHVS, CDR2 FNYEAQ. CDR3 length equals 15 residues. Here the CDR3 reads CASSSRLAGEGVKFF. CDR3 sequence (DNA): TGTGCCAGCAGCTCACGACTAGCGGGAGAAGGGGTGAAGTTCTTC. The whole variable domain, filled in from reference TRBV7-6 and TRBJ2-1, reads GAGVSQSPRYKVTKRGQDVALRCDPISGHVSLYWYRQALGQGPEFLTYFNYEAQQDKSGLPNDRFSAERPEGSISTLTIQRTEQRDSAMYRCASSSRLAGEGVKFFGPGTRLTVL.

The chain joins TRBV15 to TRBJ1-5, with 9 bases identical to TRBD1. Germline V gene sequence: CDR1 LNHNV, CDR2 YYDKDF (reference sequence). Unmatched junction bases numbered 1, after V lost 3 bases and J lost 1 base. The CDR3 totals 15 residues. The CDR3 region is CATSRTGGSNQPQHF. In nucleotides, the CDR3 is TGTGCCACCAGCAGGACAGGGGGAAGCAATCAGCCCCAGCATTTT. The variable domain in full, with the rest retrieved from reference TRBV15 and TRBJ1-5, is DAMVIQNPRYQVTQFGKPVTLSCSQTLNHNVMYWYQQKSSQAPKLLFHYYDKDFNNEADTPDNFQSRRPNTSFCFLDIRSPGLGDTAMYLCATSRTGGSNQPQHFGDGTRLSIL.

This clone was seen more than once but under ten times. CDR3 DNA: TGTGCCAGCAGCCTCCGAACAGGGGGCTGGACTGAAGCTTTCTTT. This sequence encodes CASSLRTGGWTEAFF. The chain has TRBV13 and TRBJ1-1, with 9 bases lining up with TRBD1. CDR1 is PRHDT and CDR2 is FYEKMQ in the germline V gene (reference sequence). This CDR3 comprises 15 residues. V was clipped by 5 bases and J by 5 bases; unmatched bases: 9.

The chain combines TRBV7-8 with TRBJ1-5; TRBD1 matches 12 bases. The ends lost 4 bases at V and 6 bases at J; junction bases unmatched: 4. The CDR3 totals 15 residues. Per germline, CDR1 SGHVS and CDR2 FQNEAQ. CDR3 bases: TGTGCCAGCAGCTCAGGGACAGGGGGCTCTCAGCCCCAGCATTTT. It encodes CASSSGTGGSQPQHF.

This clone was seen only a few times. The genes are TRBV5-1 and TRBJ2-1, with no clear D. With 0 bases removed from V and 15 bases from J, the gap between germline ends came to 10 bases. CDR3 size: 11 residues. Germline CDR1 and CDR2: SGHRS and YFSETQ. CDR3 protein: CASSLDRWPFF. CDR3 DNA sequence: TGCGCCAGCAGCTTGGACCGCTGGCCGTTCTTC.

V and J are TRBV25-1 and TRBJ2-7; no firm D call. This CDR3 is 11 amino acids long. Germline CDR1 MGHDK, CDR2 SYGVNS. V lost 6 bases to trimming and J lost 3 bases, with 6 bases between them. CDR3 bases: TGTGCCAGCAGAGACAACTACGAGCAGTACTTC. Protein product: CASRDNYEQYF.

This chain joins TRBV28 and TRBJ2-5; perhaps TRBD1 as D (6 bases). This CDR3 is built from 13 residues. With 3 bases removed from V and 4 bases from J, the gap between germline ends came to 9 bases. Germline CDR1 reads MDHEN; CDR2 reads SYDVKM. The CDR3 nucleotides read TGTGCCAGCAGTTTCGGACAGCGAGAGACCCAGTACTTC. It codes for CASSFGQRETQYF.

The genes are TRBV2 and TRBJ2-5; a weak D match, TRBD1 (5 bases). Trimming removed 1 base at V and 4 bases at J, with 13 bases between. Germline V lookup: CDR1 SNHLY, CDR2 FYNNEI. The length of the CDR3 is 15 residues. The CDR3 DNA follows: TGTGCCAGCAGTGAAGTTTGGGGCGTGGGAGAGACCCAGTACTTC. Its translation: CASSEVWGVGETQYF. Full variable domain (rest looked up from reference TRBV2 and TRBJ2-5): EPEVTQTPSHQVTQMGQEVILRCVPISNHLYFYWYRQILGQKVEFLVSFYNNEISEKSEIFDDQFSVERPDGSNFTLKIRSTKLEDSAMYFCASSEVWGVGETQYFGPGTRLLVL.

The chain uses TRBV5-6 and TRBJ1-5, with D possibly TRBD1 on 6 matching bases. The CDR3 is 16 amino acids. V was clipped by 7 bases and J by 0 bases, with 17 bases between them. Germline CDR1 is SGHDT and CDR2 is YYEEEE. CDR3 coding DNA: TGTGCCAGCCCAACACGGGGGGGCGATAGCAATCAGCCCCAGCATTTT. Translated, it gives CASPTRGGDSNQPQHF.

This chain uses TRBV4-2 with TRBJ2-7, with D perhaps TRBD1 (6 bases). The ends were cut back, 0 bases at V and 2 bases at J, with 8 bases in the middle. The CDR3 has 14 amino acids. CDR1 is LGHNA, CDR2 YNFKEQ, per germline. The DNA of the CDR3 is TGTGCCAGCAGCCAAGAGACAGGAGCCTACGAGCAGTACTTC. Protein product: CASSQETGAYEQYF.

This chain links TRBV5-6 with TRBJ1-1, with 8 bases matching TRBD1. The V and J ends lost 4 bases and 7 bases, in that order; junction bases with no gene match: 6. This CDR3 has 13 residues. The V gene's germline CDR1 is SGHDT and CDR2 YYEEEE. The CDR3 DNA follows: TGTGCCAGCAGCCGACAGGGGCGGGGTGAAGCTTTCTTT. Translation gives CASSRQGRGEAFF.

The V and J genes are TRBV7-3 and TRBJ2-1; 9 bases map to TRBD2. V shed 5 bases, J shed 2 bases, and the junction held 4 bases outside the gene matches. The CDR3 runs 15 residues. CDR1 is SGHTA, CDR2 FQGTGA, per germline. DNA of the CDR3: TGTGCCAGCAGCCGAACTAGCGGGCCCTACAATGAGCAGTTCTTC. Amino acids: CASSRTSGPYNEQFF. The variable domain in full, completed from reference TRBV7-3 and TRBJ2-1, reads GAGVSQTPSNKVTEKGKYVELRCDPISGHTALYWYRQSLGQGPEFLIYFQGTGAADDSGLPNDRFFAVRPEGSVSTLKIQRTERGDSAVYLCASSRTSGPYNEQFFGPGTRLTVL.

This clone is a singleton in its sample. The chain's CDR3 is CASSQWTSGRNEQFF. The DNA of the CDR3 is TGTGCCAGCAGTCAATGGACTAGCGGGAGAAATGAGCAGTTCTTC. This chain links TRBV25-1 with TRBJ2-1; 13 bases are shared with TRBD2. The V and J ends lost 5 bases and 7 bases, in that order; junction bases with no gene match: 5. CDR1 is MGHDK, CDR2 SYGVNS, per germline. CDR3 length equals 15 residues.

This clone was recorded once. CDR3 residues: CASSLGSASYEQYF. The CDR3 nucleotides read TGTGCCAGCAGCTTAGGGTCAGCGAGCTACGAGCAGTACTTC. The gene calls are TRBV11-2 and TRBJ2-7; no definite D call. Deletions cut 1 base from V and 3 bases from J, with 10 bases between. In germline, CDR1 is SGHAT, CDR2 FQNNGV. This CDR3 has 14 amino acids.

V and J are TRBV7-3 and TRBJ2-3, with 9 nucleotides matching TRBD2. The CDR3 loop spans 16 amino acids. The junction had 8 bases not matched to a gene; V was cut back by 0 bases and J by 7 bases. Germline CDR1 reads SGHTA; CDR2 reads FQGTGA. In DNA, the CDR3 is TGTGCCAGCAGCTTAACGGTTGCGGGGGGGCTAAATACGCAGTATTTT. Translated, it gives CASSLTVAGGLNTQYF.

This clone was found once. The genes are TRBV13 and TRBJ2-3, with 14 bases matching TRBD2. Germline V gene lookup returns CDR1 PRHDT and CDR2 FYEKMQ (reference sequence). Unmatched junction bases numbered 4, after V lost 4 bases and J lost 1 base. The CDR3 is 17 residues long. CDR3 DNA sequence: TGTGCCAGCAGCTCAGGGACTAGCGGGAGCCGCACAGATACGCAGTATTTT. This encodes CASSSGTSGSRTDTQYF.

The chain recombines TRBV2 with TRBJ1-1; no firm D call. CDR1 and CDR2 (germline): SNHLY, FYNNEI. Trimming shortened V by 7 bases and J by 6 bases, and 9 bases separated the two germline ends. The CDR3 extends over 11 amino acids. DNA for the CDR3: TGTGCCAGCACTGTAGAGGCTGAAGCTTTCTTT. Amino acid sequence: CASTVEAEAFF.

The chain has TRBV5-5 and TRBJ2-2, with D perhaps matching TRBD1 (5 bases). This CDR3 is 16 amino acids long. Per germline, CDR1 SGHKS and CDR2 YYEKEE (reference sequence). V lost 4 bases to trimming and J lost 0 bases, with 13 bases between them. This chain's CDR3 is CASSLGHYTNTGELFF. For the CDR3, the DNA is TGTGCCAGCAGCCTTGGACACTATACGAACACCGGGGAGCTGTTTTTT.

V usage is TRBV9 and J usage is TRBJ1-6; 10 bases line up with TRBD1. Trimming cost V 0 bases and J 9 bases; bases outside gene matches: 6. This CDR3 contains 16 residues. CDR1 is SGDLS and CDR2 is YYNGEE in the germline V gene. The CDR3 nucleotides read TGTGCCAGCAGCGTAGACCCCGGGACAGGGGTTTCACCCCTCCACTTT. Its translation: CASSVDPGTGVSPLHF.

The chain combines TRBV10-3 with TRBJ2-1; TRBD1 agrees at 11 bases. Germline loops: CDR1 ENHRY, CDR2 SYGVKD. Trimming cost V 2 bases and J 7 bases; bases outside gene matches: 4. This CDR3 contains 15 residues. Here the CDR3 reads CAISEGQGAVNEQFF. CDR3 nucleotide sequence: TGTGCCATCAGTGAGGGACAGGGGGCAGTTAATGAGCAGTTCTTC.

This sequence joins TRBV11-3 and TRBJ2-2; 11 positions agree with TRBD2. This CDR3 is built from 18 residues. The junction had 8 bases not matched to a gene; V was cut back by 4 bases and J by 1 base. Germline CDR1 reads SGHNT; CDR2 reads YENEEA. In nucleotides, the CDR3 is TGTGCCAGCAGCTCACGGTCGACTAGCGGGATGAACACCGGGGAGCTGTTTTTT. Protein sequence: CASSSRSTSGMNTGELFF.

V is TRBV13 and J is TRBJ2-7, with TRBD2 matching 14 bases. The CDR3 runs 17 residues. Per the germline V gene, CDR1 is PRHDT and CDR2 is FYEKMQ (reference sequence). V trimming: 5 bases; J trimming: 0 bases; junction bases outside the gene matches: 6. The CDR3 is CASSPGLAGGTSYEQYF. The CDR3 region has the DNA TGTGCCAGCAGCCCCGGACTAGCGGGAGGCACCTCCTACGAGCAGTACTTC.

This rearrangement joins TRBV29-1 to TRBJ1-4; D is unclear. This CDR3 comprises 11 residues. Trimming removed 4 bases at V and 8 bases at J, with 8 bases between. Germline V gene sequence: CDR1 SQVTM, CDR2 ANQGSEA. CDR3: CSVGAGEKLFF. The CDR3 nucleotides read TGCAGCGTTGGCGCGGGGGAAAAACTGTTTTTT.

This chain links TRBV28 with TRBJ2-1; D possibly corresponds to TRBD2 (5 bases). Germline assignment: CDR1 MDHEN and CDR2 SYDVKM. The CDR3 totals 17 residues. The V end was cut by 11 bases, the J end by 4 bases, with 27 bases between. As DNA, the CDR3 is TGTGCCTCCAGTAAAGATAAGTGGGAGTTATCTTACAATGAGCAGTTCTTC. This codes for CASSKDKWELSYNEQFF.

The chain links TRBV5-1 to TRBJ1-1; D unresolved. V shed 0 bases and J shed 1 base, with 4 bases lying between them. CDR1 is SGHRS and CDR2 is YFSETQ in the germline V gene. CDR3 length: 13 amino acids. The CDR3 coding sequence is TGCGCCAGCAGCTTGGGCGGGAACACTGAAGCTTTCTTT. This translates into CASSLGGNTEAFF.